These 29 T cell receptor beta chains were all obtained from the same sample, sequenced in a study of beta chain features in type 1 diabetes. Study-wide results and caveats: TCRB CDR3s from Type 1 diabetes patients were moderately but significantly shorter in all four CD4+ subsets.

The antigens of these receptors remain unknown. The sequenced template was cDNA made from the entire isolated RNA. Profiled with immunoSEQ multiplex PCR; TCRdb holds only in-frame clones, not every one. The table has roughly 150,000 clones, around 10% seen once. Source material: central memory CD4+ T cells from blood. The receptor set was obtained from a young man with type 1 diabetes.

Here the CDR3 DNA reads TGTGCCAGCAGCCGGGACAGGGTGAGTCAGCCCCAGCATTTT. This gives the protein CASSRDRVSQPQHF. This rearrangement joins TRBV5-5 to TRBJ1-5; TRBD1 matches at 9 bases. The CDR3 length is 14 residues. Germline V lookup: CDR1 SGHKS, CDR2 YYEKEE (reference sequence). V trimming: 4 bases; J trimming: 6 bases; junction bases outside the gene matches: 5.

This clone has more than one count but fewer than ten. Within the sample, other DNA sequences also encode this same CDR3. The gene calls are TRBV7-9 and TRBJ2-1; TRBD1 is a possible D gene (6 bases). Germline-derived CDR1 and CDR2 are SEHNR and FQNEAQ (reference sequence). V dropped 3 bases and J dropped 6 bases, with 6 bases sitting between them. This CDR3 contains 12 residues. CDR3: CASSLTGNEQFF. The CDR3 nucleotides are TGTGCCAGCAGCTTGACAGGCAATGAGCAGTTCTTC.

This chain joins TRBV11-2 and TRBJ2-2; 7 bases map to TRBD2. The CDR3 runs 16 residues. In germline, CDR1 is SGHAT, CDR2 FQNNGV. The J segment lost 2 bases and the V segment lost 2 bases, leaving 5 bases of the junction unmatched. The CDR3 DNA follows: TGTGCCAGCAGCTTATGGAGGGGACTAAACACCGGGGAGCTGTTTTTT. The encoded protein is CASSLWRGLNTGELFF.

This clone was recorded a few times. This chain links TRBV4-1 with TRBJ2-3; unclear D gene. With 0 bases removed from V and 6 bases from J, the gap between germline ends came to 7 bases. The germline CDR1 and CDR2 sequences are MGHRA and YSYEKL. This CDR3 spans 13 amino acids. The CDR3 sequence: CASSQEEADTQYF. In DNA, the CDR3 is TGCGCCAGCAGCCAAGAGGAAGCGGATACGCAGTATTTT.

This chain uses TRBV28 with TRBJ2-6; D is unclear. CDR3 length: 16 amino acids. Looked up from germline, CDR1 is MDHEN and CDR2 is SYDVKM. Trimming stripped 6 bases from V and 0 bases from J, with 12 bases between. CDR3 protein: CASRNTPSSGANVLTF. The CDR3 bases are TGTGCCAGCAGAAATACACCCAGCTCTGGGGCCAACGTCCTGACTTTC.

This clone appeared a few times. The chain couples TRBV18 to TRBJ2-1, with 11 bases fitting TRBD2. V was clipped by 0 bases and J by 7 bases; unmatched bases: 8. Germline V gene lookup returns CDR1 KGHSH and CDR2 LQKENI. The CDR3 sequence is 17 residues long. Here the CDR3 DNA reads TGTGCCAGCTCACCACCGCGGGCTAGCGGGAGGATTAATGAGCAGTTCTTC. This encodes CASSPPRASGRINEQFF.

This clone is medium-sized within its sample. In DNA, the CDR3 is TGCAGCGGTGGTCGCGGGAGGGTCACAGATACGCAGTATTTT. It translates to CSGGRGRVTDTQYF. The gene calls are TRBV29-1 and TRBJ2-3; 9 bases map to TRBD2. CDR1 and CDR2 from the germline V gene are SQVTM and ANQGSEA. This CDR3 is 14 amino acids long. After removal of 7 bases from V and 2 bases from J, the junction contained 7 bases not matched to a gene.

This clone appeared a few times. The gene calls are TRBV2 and TRBJ1-2; D not certain. The CDR3 runs to 14 residues. Germline V gene lookup returns CDR1 SNHLY and CDR2 FYNNEI. Trimming stripped 1 base from V and 2 bases from J, with 8 bases between. The CDR3 DNA follows: TGTGCCAGCAGTGAAGACAGCCAAAACTATGGCTACACCTTC. Its protein is CASSEDSQNYGYTF.

This clone was found once. This sequence joins TRBV6-5 and TRBJ2-7, with D tentatively TRBD1 (5 bases). The CDR3 is 16 amino acids. The V and J ends lost 2 bases and 1 base respectively, with 15 bases between them. Germline-derived CDR1 and CDR2 are MNHEY and SVGAGI. The CDR3 DNA reads TGTGCCAGCAGTTACCCCCGGGCAGGGCCTTCCTACGAGCAGTACTTC. The encoded protein is CASSYPRAGPSYEQYF.

The chain recombines TRBV27 with TRBJ2-7; TRBD2 agrees at 7 bases. Germline lookup yields CDR1 MNHEY and CDR2 SMNVEV (reference sequence). The CDR3 has 13 residues. Unmatched junction bases numbered 4, after V lost 5 bases and J lost 3 bases. The CDR3, as DNA: TGTGCCAGCAGTGGGGGGACTAACTACGAGCAGTACTTC. It yields the protein CASSGGTNYEQYF.

This clone was seen more than once but under ten times. The chain combines TRBV7-9 with TRBJ2-1; D is uncertain. The V gene lost 7 bases and the J gene lost 4 bases, with 5 bases spanning the gap. The CDR3 sequence is 11 residues long. Germline V CDR1 and CDR2: SEHNR, FQNEAQ (reference sequence). The CDR3 loop is CASNTYNEQFF. Here the CDR3 DNA reads TGTGCCAGCAATACTTACAATGAGCAGTTCTTC.

The chain joins TRBV28 to TRBJ2-5, with D unclear. The ends were cut back, 6 bases at V and 6 bases at J, with 20 bases in the middle. Germline V gene data show CDR1 as MDHEN and CDR2 as SYDVKM. This CDR3 comprises 15 residues. The CDR3: CASSPPVERGKTQYF. CDR3 DNA sequence: TGTGCCAGCAGCCCGCCCGTGGAGCGCGGAAAGACCCAGTACTTC.

This clone has just a few counts. The V and J genes are TRBV5-1 and TRBJ2-3; tentative D call: TRBD1 (5 bases). Germline loops: CDR1 SGHRS, CDR2 YFSETQ. Trimming left V 0 bases short and J 5 bases short, with 7 bases between. The CDR3 runs 13 residues. For the CDR3, the DNA is TGCGCCAGCAGCTTGGGCGGACAAGATACGCAGTATTTT. Amino acid sequence: CASSLGGQDTQYF.

The chain couples TRBV7-3 to TRBJ2-7; 9 bases map to TRBD1. This CDR3 region has 14 residues. Trimming removed 5 bases from V and 2 bases from J; junction bases left unmatched: 4. Germline V gives CDR1 SGHTA, CDR2 FQGTGA. Here the CDR3 reads CASSPGTGPYEQYF. The CDR3 nucleotides read TGTGCCAGCAGCCCCGGGACAGGGCCCTACGAGCAGTACTTC.

The chain carries TRBV5-1 and TRBJ2-5; 16 bases are shared with TRBD2. In germline, CDR1 is SGHRS, CDR2 YFSETQ. The CDR3 is 16 residues long. V was clipped by 4 bases and J by 3 bases; unmatched bases: 3. The CDR3 is CASSVGTSGREETQYF. CDR3 DNA: TGCGCCAGCAGCGTTGGGACTAGCGGGAGGGAAGAGACCCAGTACTTC.

Only a few counts were recorded for this clone. The J gene is TRBJ2-3, the V gene TRBV2, with D perhaps matching TRBD2 (5 bases). The V and J ends lost 4 bases and 2 bases respectively, with 13 bases between them. Germline V lookup: CDR1 SNHLY, CDR2 FYNNEI. The CDR3 loop spans 15 amino acids. As DNA, the CDR3 is TGTGCCAGCAGTGTAGGAGGTATCTTCACAGATACGCAGTATTTT. Encoded protein: CASSVGGIFTDTQYF. Supplemented by reference TRBV2 and TRBJ2-3, the full variable domain reads EPEVTQTPSHQVTQMGQEVILRCVPISNHLYFYWYRQILGQKVEFLVSFYNNEISEKSEIFDDQFSVERPDGSNFTLKIRSTKLEDSAMYFCASSVGGIFTDTQYFGPGTRLTVL.

This clone was counted only a few times. The chain is built from TRBV28 and TRBJ2-7; 8 nucleotides agree with TRBD2. The V gene end was trimmed by 8 bases and the J gene end by 6 bases; junction bases not matched to a gene: 9. In germline, CDR1 is MDHEN, CDR2 SYDVKM. The CDR3 runs 13 residues. CDR3 DNA sequence: TGTGCCAGCGGGTCCGGGACTAGAACCGAGCAGTACTTC. Translated, it gives CASGSGTRTEQYF.

This clone showed up just a few times. The CDR3 reads CASSFQAYEQYF. The CDR3 nucleotides are TGTGCCAGCAGTTTCCAGGCCTACGAGCAGTACTTC. The chain recombines TRBV28 with TRBJ2-7; D is ambiguous. With 3 bases removed from V and 2 bases from J, the gap between germline ends came to 5 bases. The CDR3 loop spans 12 amino acids. The germline V gene has CDR1 MDHEN and CDR2 SYDVKM.

For the CDR3, the DNA is TGTGCCAGCAGTATCTCAGGGACACTCAGTAGTGAGCAGTTCTTC. Protein product: CASSISGTLSSEQFF. V and J are TRBV11-1 and TRBJ2-1, with a possible D match to TRBD1 (6 bases). The CDR3 sequence is 15 residues long. CDR1 and CDR2 from the germline V gene are SGHAT and FQDESV (reference sequence). V gave up 6 bases and J gave up 9 bases, with 21 bases separating them.

The table lists this clone with a few counts. This sequence joins TRBV14 and TRBJ2-2; TRBD2 might be the D (6 bases). Per the germline V gene, CDR1 is SGHDN and CDR2 is FVKESK. V gave up 4 bases and J gave up 6 bases, with 6 bases separating them. CDR3 length: 12 residues. The CDR3 DNA is TGTGCCAGCAGCCGGGGGGCCGGGGAGCTGTTTTTT. Protein: CASSRGAGELFF.

This clone occurred a few times. V usage is TRBV25-1 and J usage is TRBJ2-2, with TRBD1 matching 7 bases. V shed 6 bases and J 7 bases; nucleotides not matched to a gene: 14. Germline values: CDR1 MGHDK, CDR2 SYGVNS. The length of the CDR3 is 16 residues. CDR3 sequence reads: CASRGSGYRGSGELFF. The CDR3, as DNA: TGTGCCAGCAGAGGATCAGGATACAGGGGAAGCGGGGAGCTGTTTTTT.

The sample holds a few counts of this clone. The rearrangement joins TRBV7-9 to TRBJ2-2; no definite D call. This CDR3 spans 16 amino acids. The germline V gene encodes CDR1 SEHNR and CDR2 FQNEAQ (reference sequence). V was pared by 0 bases and J by 2 bases, with 10 bases between. CDR3 sequence reads: CASSLAPTSNTGELFF. DNA for the CDR3: TGTGCCAGCAGCTTAGCCCCGACTTCAAACACCGGGGAGCTGTTTTTT. The full variable domain, rest sourced from reference TRBV7-9 and TRBJ2-2, is DTGVSQNPRHKITKRGQNVTFRCDPISEHNRLYWYRQTLGQGPEFLTYFQNEAQLEKSRLLSDRFSAERPKGSFSTLEIQRTEQGDSAMYLCASSLAPTSNTGELFFGEGSRLTVL.

This clone turned up a few times. The chain employs TRBV2 and TRBJ2-7; 7 bases match TRBD2. This CDR3 comprises 12 residues. The V gene end was trimmed by 8 bases and the J gene end by 2 bases; junction bases not matched to a gene: 3. Germline V gives CDR1 SNHLY, CDR2 FYNNEI. The CDR3 DNA reads TGTGCCAGCCGGGGAGGGCCCTACGAGCAGTACTTC. It yields the protein CASRGGPYEQYF. The full variable domain, its missing parts supplied by reference TRBV2 and TRBJ2-7, is EPEVTQTPSHQVTQMGQEVILRCVPISNHLYFYWYRQILGQKVEFLVSFYNNEISEKSEIFDDQFSVERPDGSNFTLKIRSTKLEDSAMYFCASRGGPYEQYFGPGTRLTVT.

This clone has just a few counts. The gene calls are TRBV27 and TRBJ2-5, with TRBD2 matching 9 bases. CDR3 length: 14 amino acids. CDR1 and CDR2 from the germline V gene are MNHEY and SMNVEV (reference sequence). The junction had 4 bases not matched to a gene; V was cut back by 3 bases and J by 5 bases. CDR3 protein: CASSFSGSFETQYF. CDR3 DNA: TGTGCCAGCAGTTTTAGCGGGAGCTTCGAGACCCAGTACTTC.

The chain couples TRBV29-1 to TRBJ2-1; D remains unclear. Germline loops: CDR1 SQVTM, CDR2 ANQGSEA. The CDR3 is 13 residues long. As DNA, the CDR3 is TGCTCCGCCCCAGGCCCCGCTAACAATGAGCAGTTCTTC. Its translation: CSAPGPANNEQFF.

This clone appeared a few times. The chain employs TRBV7-2 and TRBJ1-2; D remains unclear. The V gene lost 7 bases and the J gene lost 8 bases, with 14 bases spanning the gap. CDR1 and CDR2 (germline): SGHTA, FQGNSA. The CDR3 consists of 12 residues. The CDR3 sequence: CASTLGRSGYTF. The CDR3 bases are TGTGCCAGCACCCTGGGCCGATCGGGCTACACCTTC.

The table lists this clone with a few counts. V is TRBV25-1 and J is TRBJ1-3; 9 bases map to TRBD1. The J segment lost 2 bases and the V segment lost 7 bases, leaving 6 bases of the junction unmatched. The germline V gene has CDR1 MGHDK and CDR2 SYGVNS. The CDR3 is 15 residues long. The CDR3 here is CASTHRTGAGNTIYF. DNA for the CDR3: TGTGCCAGCACCCATCGGACAGGGGCTGGAAACACCATATATTTT.

This sequence joins TRBV15 and TRBJ2-5, with 7 bases lining up with TRBD2. CDR3 size: 14 residues. The trim removed 11 bases at V and 5 bases at J, leaving 14 bases unmatched. CDR1 is LNHNV and CDR2 is YYDKDF in the germline V gene (reference sequence). In nucleotides, the CDR3 is TGTGCCGCCCGGGACTACACGCCCGTGGAGACCCAGTACTTC. This gives the protein CAARDYTPVETQYF.

V is TRBV28 and J is TRBJ1-2; the match to TRBD1 covers 8 bases. This CDR3 has 15 residues. Germline trimming cut 6 bases from V and 0 bases from J; bases unmatched to any gene: 6. Germline V lookup: CDR1 MDHEN, CDR2 SYDVKM. The CDR3 bases are TGTGCCAGCAGAGGCGAGGGACAGGCTAACTATGGCTACACCTTC. Translation gives CASRGEGQANYGYTF.